The rows below give T cell receptor beta chains drawn from one sample of a study of cytomegalovirus exposure and HLA in healthy donors. TCRdb's table, derived via immunoSEQ multiplex PCR, lists solely in-frame clones and lacks some. The data contain about 100,000 clones, around 86% of them singletons. Sequenced sample: PBMCs. These receptors all come from a woman in her 70s in good health and CMV-seropositive. Both conserved end residues are part of each CDR3. Each record gives: V gene, J gene, clone size, D gene, CDR3 DNA, CDR3 protein. The D gene is left open where the match is weak. Some rows have no size entry. The others give once, few or many, or a class for an expanded clone.

TRBV10-2	TRBJ2-7	NA	TRBD2	TGCGCCACCTCGAGGACTAGCGGGGCAGTCGAGCAGTACTTC	CATSRTSGAVEQYF
TRBV11-3	TRBJ2-5	NA	NA	TGTGCCAGCAGCTTACAGTACCAAGAGACCCAGTACTTC	CASSLQYQETQYF
TRBV5-1	TRBJ2-1	NA	TRBD1	TGCGCCAGCAGCTCCGGGACAGGGCCCTACAATGAGCAGTTCTTC	CASSSGTGPYNEQFF
TRBV6-4	TRBJ2-7	NA	TRBD1	TGTGCCCATGGGACAGGGGGCGTTTACGAGCAGTACTTC	CAHGTGGVYEQYF
TRBV19	TRBJ1-2	once	NA	TGTGCCAGTAGTATAGTAGACAGACCGATCTATGGCTACACCTTC	CASSIVDRPIYGYTF
TRBV7-9	TRBJ1-4	NA	TRBD1	TGCGCCAGCAGCCAGGTCCTACAGGGGACTGGTGAAAAACTGTTTTTT	CASSQVLQGTGEKLFF
TRBV7-2	TRBJ2-7	NA	NA	TGTGCCAGCAGCTTAGCTTTGTCTTCGAGGCTACGCGAGCAGTACTTC	CASSLALSSRLREQYF
TRBV19	TRBJ1-1	NA	NA	TGTGCCAGTAGTATTAATCGGAGGGGAGGGACTGAAGCTTTCTTT	CASSINRRGGTEAFF
TRBV5-4	TRBJ2-7	few	TRBD1	TGTGCCAGCAGTCGGGACAGGTTTTCCTACGAGCAGTACTTC	CASSRDRFSYEQYF
TRBV27	TRBJ2-7	NA	TRBD1	TGTGCCAGCAGCGACAGGGGAGTTGCCTACGAGCAGTACTTC	CASSDRGVAYEQYF
TRBV19	TRBJ2-1	NA	TRBD2	TGTGCCAGTAGTATGTCTAGCGGGAGCGATGAGCAGTTCTTC	CASSMSSGSDEQFF
TRBV7-9	TRBJ2-5	NA	NA	TGTGCCAGCAGCTTAGGGAGGGGCGAGGTGTATCAGACCCAGTACTTC	CASSLGRGEVYQTQYF
TRBV18	TRBJ1-2	NA	NA	TGTGCCAGCTCACCGCCGATCTTGAGCAATGGCTACACCTTC	CASSPPILSNGYTF
TRBV7-2	TRBJ2-5	NA	NA	TGTGCCAGCAGCTTAGCGGGCGAGACCCAGTACTTC	CASSLAGETQYF
TRBV6-5	TRBJ1-1	few	NA	TGTGCCAGCAGATCTACAGTTGGTCAGAACACTGAAGCTTTCTTT	CASRSTVGQNTEAFF
TRBV5-1	TRBJ2-7	NA	TRBD2	TGCGCCAGCAGCTGGACTAGCGGGTACGAGCAGTACTTC	CASSWTSGYEQYF
TRBV4-2	TRBJ2-4	few	TRBD1	TGTGCCAGCAGCGAAGTGACAGGGTGGGAAGCCAAAAACATTCAGTACTTC	CASSEVTGWEAKNIQYF
TRBV11-2	TRBJ1-3	NA	NA	TGTGCCAGCGGGGGGGGCTACGGTTCGACTGGAAACACCATATATTTT	CASGGGYGSTGNTIYF
TRBV19	TRBJ2-7	few	TRBD1	TGTGCCAGTAGAACTACCGGGACAGGGGGCGTTGGAAGCTCCTACGAGCAGTACTTC	CASRTTGTGGVGSSYEQYF
TRBV5-1	TRBJ2-7	NA	NA	TGCGCCAGCAGCCAACTTCAGGGACACCGATACGAGCAGTACTTC	CASSQLQGHRYEQYF
TRBV27	TRBJ1-1	NA	NA	TGTGCCAGTGGGCGGCGGGCGAGCACTGAAGCTTTCTTT	CASGRRASTEAFF
TRBV4-2	TRBJ2-1	few	NA	TGTGCCAGCAGCCAAGGACCGACCGGGTTAGGTCCTGGTAATGAGCAGTTCTTC	CASSQGPTGLGPGNEQFF
TRBV7-9	TRBJ1-6	NA	TRBD1	TGTGCCAGCAGCCTGACAGGGACGGGGTCACCCCTCCACTTT	CASSLTGTGSPLHF
TRBV27	TRBJ2-1	NA	TRBD1	TGTGCCAGCAGTTTTGGGACAGGGGGCCGCTATGAGCAGTTCTTC	CASSFGTGGRYEQFF
TRBV12-5	TRBJ1-5	NA	TRBD1	TGTGCTAGCAAGACAGGGGAACAGCCCCAGCATTTT	CASKTGEQPQHF
TRBV2	TRBJ1-5	NA	NA	TGTGCCAGCACGGGATTCGGCAATCAGCCCCAGCATTTT	CASTGFGNQPQHF
TRBV30	TRBJ1-3	once	NA	TGTGCCTCTTTCTCTGGAAACACCATATATTTT	CASFSGNTIYF
TRBV18	TRBJ1-2	NA	TRBD1	TGTGCCAGCTCACCAGAGACAGGGTCTGGCTACACCTTC	CASSPETGSGYTF
TRBV30	TRBJ2-7	NA	NA	TGTGCCTGGGCCAAGGGGGGGAGCTCCTACGAGCAGTACTTC	CAWAKGGSSYEQYF